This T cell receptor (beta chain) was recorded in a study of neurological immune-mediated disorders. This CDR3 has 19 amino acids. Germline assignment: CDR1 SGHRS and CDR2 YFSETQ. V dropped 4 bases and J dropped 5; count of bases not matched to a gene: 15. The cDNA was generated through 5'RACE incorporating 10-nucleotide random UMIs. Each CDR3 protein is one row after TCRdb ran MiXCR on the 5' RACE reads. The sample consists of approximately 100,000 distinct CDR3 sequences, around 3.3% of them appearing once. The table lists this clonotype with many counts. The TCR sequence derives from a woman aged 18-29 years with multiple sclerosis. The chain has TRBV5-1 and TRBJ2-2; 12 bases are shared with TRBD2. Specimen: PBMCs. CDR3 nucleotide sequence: TGCGCCAGCAGCCCCCGCCCGGCTAGCGGGGGGGCGGGTACCGGGGAGCTGTTTTTT. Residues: CASSPRPASGGAGTGELFF.